A single sample is the source of the 28 T cell receptor beta chains below, sequenced in a study of blood T cells in healthy people across ages. Then a second PCR, running roughly 7 to 11 cycles, was carried out with a sample-barcoded 5' primer and a J-beta primer mix. TCRdb re-analysed the 5' RACE reads in MiXCR, keeping a single row per CDR3 protein. Among about 720,000 distinct CDR3 sequences listed, about 20% were seen once. Sequences were obtained from blood. These receptor sequences come from a man in his 70s in good health.

As regards this clonotype: A read error may be the cause here, since a much bigger clone is one base away. This chain links TRBV9 with TRBJ2-5, with a possible D match to TRBD1 (5 bases). Germline V gene data show CDR1 as SGDLS and CDR2 as YYNGEE. V gave up 6 bases and J gave up 4 bases, with 19 bases separating them. The CDR3 contains 15 residues. The CDR3 spells CASTTDRDRGETQYF. The CDR3, as DNA: TGTGCCAGCACCACCGATCGAGACAGAGGAGAGACCCAGTACTTC.

The chain's CDR3 is CASSQGVLSGANVLTF. Here the CDR3 DNA reads TGTGCCAGCAGCCAGGGGGTCTTGTCCGGGGCCAACGTCCTGACTTTC. V and J are TRBV12-3 or TRBV12-4 and TRBJ2-6; 7 bases are shared with TRBD1. This CDR3 spans 16 amino acids. V was clipped by 6 bases and J by 4 bases; unmatched bases: 9.

This clonotype has at least ten counts. The V gene is TRBV20-1, the J gene TRBJ2-7; TRBD2 might be the D (5 bases). Germline loops: CDR1 DFQATT, CDR2 SNEGSKA (reference sequence). Trimming pared 0 bases from V and 3 bases from J, leaving 30 bases between. This CDR3 is 20 amino acids long. The CDR3 DNA is TGCAGTGCTAGAGATAAGAATTTTTTAATAGCGTGGAGTAAATACTACGAGCAGTACGTC. It translates to CSARDKNFLIAWSKYYEQYV.

This clonotype appeared a few times. The V call is TRBV7-6, the J call TRBJ2-7; 11 nucleotides align to TRBD1. Germline values: CDR1 SGHVS, CDR2 FNYEAQ. Germline trimming cut 8 bases from V and 2 bases from J; bases unmatched to any gene: 8. This CDR3 is built from 15 residues. The CDR3 DNA follows: TGTGCCAGCTCGCTTGTGGGACAGGGGGCCTACGAGCAGTACTTC. Translation gives CASSLVGQGAYEQYF. The whole variable domain, remainder taken from reference TRBV7-6 and TRBJ2-7, is GAGVSQSPRYKVTKRGQDVALRCDPISGHVSLYWYRQALGQGPEFLTYFNYEAQQDKSGLPNDRFSAERPEGSISTLTIQRTEQRDSAMYRCASSLVGQGAYEQYFGPGTRLTVT.

This clonotype was detected ten times or more. This sequence joins TRBV5-5 and TRBJ2-7; perhaps TRBD2 as D (6 bases). Trimming took 0 bases from V and 3 from J, leaving 16 bases between them. CDR3 length: 16 amino acids. Looked up from germline, CDR1 is SGHKS and CDR2 is YYEKEE (reference sequence). CDR3 residues: CASSLDSGGTFYEQYV. CDR3 nucleotide sequence: TGTGCCAGCAGCTTGGATTCGGGCGGGACCTTCTACGAGCAGTACGTC.

On this clonotype: A much larger clone is a single base away; this may be a read error. The CDR3 DNA reads TGTGTCAGCAGTCACACAGATACGCAGTATTTT. Translated, it gives CVSSHTDTQYF. The chain links TRBV27 to TRBJ2-3; no firm D call. This CDR3 has 11 amino acids. The germline V gene encodes CDR1 MNHEY and CDR2 SMNVEV (reference sequence).

The chain uses TRBV27 and TRBJ2-7, with D perhaps TRBD2 (6 bases). The CDR3 extends over 14 amino acids. Trimming stripped 2 bases from V and 7 bases from J, with 15 bases between. The germline CDR1 and CDR2 sequences are MNHEY and SMNVEV (reference sequence). The DNA of the CDR3 is TGTGCCAGCAGTTTAGGGGGGATAAGTCTAGAGCAGTACTTC. It codes for CASSLGGISLEQYF.

This clonotype was counted only a few times. This chain uses TRBV6-6 with TRBJ1-1; TRBD1 matches at 7 bases. V was clipped by 5 bases and J by 5 bases; unmatched bases: 8. This CDR3 is built from 14 residues. The germline V gene encodes CDR1 MNHNY and CDR2 SVGAGI (reference sequence). The CDR3 DNA follows: TGTGCCAGCAGTACCCGACAGGGCGGAACTGAAGCTTTCTTT. Protein: CASSTRQGGTEAFF.

This clonotype appeared a few times. The chain combines TRBV24-1 with TRBJ2-1; D gene unclear. This CDR3 comprises 13 residues. The V gene's germline CDR1 is KGHDR and CDR2 SFDVKD. V was cut by 1 base and J by 4 bases, with 4 bases left in between. Written as DNA, the CDR3 is TGTGCCACCAGTGATTTAGGGTACAATGAGCAGTTCTTC. As protein: CATSDLGYNEQFF.

V usage is TRBV19 and J usage is TRBJ2-1; TRBD2 aligns across 9 bases. The CDR3 extends over 16 amino acids. CDR1 is LNHDA, CDR2 SQIVND, per germline (reference sequence). Trimming took 7 bases from V and 9 from J; bases not matched to a gene: 16. CDR3 sequence (DNA): TGTGCCAGTACCCGAAGTCGAGGCGGGAGGGTCAGTGAGCAGTTCTTC. Encoded protein: CASTRSRGGRVSEQFF. Based on the CDR3 plus reference TRBV19 and TRBJ2-1, the full variable domain is DGGITQSPKYLFRKEGQNVTLSCEQNLNHDAMYWYRQDPGQGLRLIYYSQIVNDFQKGDIAEGYSVSREKKESFPLTVTSAQKNPTAFYLCASTRSRGGRVSEQFFGPGTRLTVL.

There are a few counts of this clonotype. This chain uses TRBV10-3 with TRBJ2-7; 12 nucleotides align to TRBD2. CDR1 and CDR2 (germline): ENHRY, SYGVKD. The CDR3 is made up of 16 amino acids. V lost 2 bases to trimming and J lost 4 bases; unmatched junction nucleotides: 6. The CDR3: CAISEALAGGRYEQYF. In DNA, the CDR3 is TGTGCCATCAGTGAGGCCCTAGCGGGGGGGAGATACGAGCAGTACTTC.

The V and J genes are TRBV12-3 or TRBV12-4 and TRBJ1-2; D gene uncertain. V lost 4 bases, J lost 1 base, and 10 bases lay in between. This CDR3 is built from 14 residues. CDR3 region: CASSSRRNNYGYTF. CDR3 bases: TGTGCCAGCAGTTCCCGGCGGAATAACTATGGCTACACCTTC.

The rearrangement uses TRBV20-1 and TRBJ2-2; 9 nucleotides align to TRBD1. Trimming cost V 2 bases and J 6 bases; bases outside gene matches: 13. This CDR3 has 17 amino acids. From germline, CDR1 is DFQATT and CDR2 SNEGSKA (reference sequence). The CDR3 DNA reads TGCAGTGCTAGATTTCCCCTCCGGGACAGGGTTGCCGGGGAGCTGTTTTTT. This codes for CSARFPLRDRVAGELFF.

The genes are TRBV7-8 and TRBJ2-7; 10 nucleotides match TRBD2. The better agreement between TRBJ2-1 and the DNA end casts doubt on the J call. CDR1 SGHVS and CDR2 FQNEAQ come from the germline V gene. CDR3 length: 17 residues. This CDR3 reads CASSWVSGGNLYNEQFF. For the CDR3, the DNA is TGTGCCAGCAGCTGGGTTAGCGGGGGGAACCTATACAATGAGCAGTTCTTC.

The chain has TRBV7-6 and TRBJ1-2, with 12 bases lining up with TRBD1. Per germline, CDR1 SGHVS and CDR2 FNYEAQ. This CDR3 has 16 amino acids. J gave up 4 bases and V 3 bases, and 6 bases lay outside the gene matches. In DNA, the CDR3 is TGTGCCAGCAGCTTCGGGACAGGGGGCGATGGCTATGGCTACACCTTC. Amino acid sequence: CASSFGTGGDGYGYTF.

V gene TRBV20-1 combines with J gene TRBJ2-1, with D perhaps TRBD2 (5 bases). Trimming left V 8 bases short and J 1 base short, with 21 bases between. Germline V gives CDR1 DFQATT, CDR2 SNEGSKA (reference sequence). CDR3 size: 16 residues. The CDR3 protein is CSTTKGAPSSYNEQFF. DNA of the CDR3: TGCAGTACCACCAAGGGAGCCCCTTCGTCCTACAATGAGCAGTTCTTC.

The chain is built from TRBV5-1 and TRBJ1-4; 9 bases are shared with TRBD1. After removal of 3 bases from V and 8 bases from J, the junction contained 8 bases not matched to a gene. This CDR3 has 15 residues. Germline V CDR1 and CDR2: SGHRS, YFSETQ. The CDR3 reads CASSSLQGATEKLFF. The CDR3 nucleotides are TGCGCCAGCAGCTCCTTACAGGGGGCGACGGAAAAACTGTTTTTT. The full variable domain, rest sourced from reference TRBV5-1 and TRBJ1-4, is KAGVTQTPRYLIKTRGQQVTLSCSPISGHRSVSWYQQTPGQGLQFLFEYFSETQRNKGNFPGRFSGRQFSNSRSEMNVSTLELGDSALYLCASSSLQGATEKLFFGSGTQLSVL.

This clonotype was observed a handful of times. The chain is built from TRBV14 and TRBJ2-1, with 7 bases aligning to TRBD2. The CDR3 is made up of 14 amino acids. V gave up 4 bases and J gave up 3 bases; unmatched junction bases: 3. Germline V gives CDR1 SGHDN, CDR2 FVKESK. The DNA of the CDR3 is TGTGCCAGCAGCCGACTAGCCAACTACAATGAGCAGTTCTTC. This sequence encodes CASSRLANYNEQFF.

There are a few counts of this clonotype. The V and J genes are TRBV30 and TRBJ1-2, with D possibly being TRBD1 (6 bases). This CDR3 is 13 amino acids long. Per the germline V gene, CDR1 is GTSNPN and CDR2 is SVGIG (reference sequence). Trimming shortened V by 4 bases and J by 5 bases, and 14 bases separated the two germline ends. CDR3 loop: CAWNPGGLYGYTF. CDR3 DNA sequence: TGTGCCTGGAACCCCGGGGGCTTATATGGCTACACCTTC.

The V and J genes are TRBV12-3 or TRBV12-4 and TRBJ1-1; 12 bases line up with TRBD1. J lost 6 bases, V lost 6 bases, and 5 bases had no gene match. The CDR3 length is 14 residues. CDR3 coding DNA: TGTGCCAGCAGCCTGGGACAGGGGGCGGCTGAAGCTTTCTTT. Translated: CASSLGQGAAEAFF.

The V gene is TRBV11-2, the J gene TRBJ1-1; D perhaps matches TRBD1 (6 bases). The CDR3 runs 13 residues. In germline, CDR1 is SGHAT, CDR2 FQNNGV. V was shortened by 2 bases and J by 11 bases, with 15 bases between the two germline ends. The CDR3 here is CASSLLRGQPAFF. In DNA, the CDR3 is TGTGCCAGCAGCTTACTGCGGGGGCAACCCGCTTTCTTT. Full variable domain (missing parts from reference TRBV11-2 and TRBJ1-1): EAGVAQSPRYKIIEKRQSVAFWCNPISGHATLYWYQQILGQGPKLLIQFQNNGVVDDSQLPKDRFSAERLKGVDSTLKIQPAKLEDSAVYLCASSLLRGQPAFFGQGTRLTVV.

The CDR3 sequence is CASSPLELAGGPYQETQYF. The CDR3, as DNA: TGTGCCAGCTCACCACTTGAGCTAGCGGGAGGGCCTTACCAAGAGACCCAGTACTTC. This chain connects TRBV18 to TRBJ2-5; TRBD2 matches 12 bases. V was clipped by 1 base and J by 0 bases; unmatched bases: 9. There are 19 residues in the CDR3. Germline V gene sequence: CDR1 KGHSH, CDR2 LQKENI.

This clonotype was seen a few times. J is TRBJ2-7 and V is TRBV12-3 or TRBV12-4, with D unclear. The CDR3 has 15 residues. V dropped 6 bases and J dropped 3 bases, with 18 bases sitting between them. CDR3 bases: TGTGCCAGCAGCATCGTCTTGGGGTATGACTACGAGCAGTACTTC. Protein: CASSIVLGYDYEQYF.

This clonotype turned up a few times. V usage is TRBV12-3 or TRBV12-4 and J usage is TRBJ1-3; D is uncertain. This CDR3 region has 13 residues. V lost 9 bases and J lost 2, with 11 bases in between. CDR3 bases: TGTGCCAGTTGTCTGTCAGCTGGAAACACCATATATTTT. It is translated as CASCLSAGNTIYF.

The chain employs TRBV5-1 and TRBJ1-1; tentatively, D is TRBD1 (6 bases). The length of the CDR3 is 14 residues. CDR1 is SGHRS, CDR2 YFSETQ, per germline. V gave up 2 bases and J gave up 5 bases, with 13 bases separating them. This CDR3 reads CASSFQGMGTEAFF. The CDR3 DNA is TGCGCCAGCAGCTTTCAGGGGATGGGGACTGAAGCTTTCTTT.

This clonotype came up a few times. The chain links TRBV12-3 or TRBV12-4 to TRBJ2-3, with D possibly being TRBD1 (6 bases). The V gene lost 6 bases and the J gene lost 2 bases, with 15 bases spanning the gap. The CDR3 is 15 amino acids. CDR3 sequence (DNA): TGTGCCAGCAGCGTCCGGGACACTAACACAGATACGCAGTATTTT. Translation gives CASSVRDTNTDTQYF.

In this sample, this clonotype turned up a few times. This rearrangement joins TRBV19 to TRBJ1-2, with 7 nucleotides matching TRBD1. The CDR3 extends over 13 amino acids. V shed 6 bases and J 8 bases; nucleotides not matched to a gene: 9. The germline V gene encodes CDR1 LNHDA and CDR2 SQIVND (reference sequence). CDR3 sequence (DNA): TGTGCCAGTAGCACCGACAGGGAAGGGGGCTACACCTTC. It encodes CASSTDREGGYTF. The variable domain in full, with the rest retrieved from reference TRBV19 and TRBJ1-2, is DGGITQSPKYLFRKEGQNVTLSCEQNLNHDAMYWYRQDPGQGLRLIYYSQIVNDFQKGDIAEGYSVSREKKESFPLTVTSAQKNPTAFYLCASSTDREGGYTFGSGTRLTVV.

This chain uses TRBV6-5 with TRBJ2-7; the match to TRBD1 covers 10 bases. V lost 9 bases, J lost 6 bases, and 8 bases stayed unmatched. CDR3 length equals 13 residues. Germline CDR1 and CDR2: MNHEY and SVGAGI. Written as DNA, the CDR3 is TGTGCCAGTTCCGGGACAGGGGTGATCGAGCAGTACTTC. Its protein product is CASSGTGVIEQYF.